The clone carrying this T cell receptor beta chain was seen a handful of times. Its antigen remains unidentified. Sample-barcoded 5' priming and a J-beta primer mix drove a second PCR of roughly 6 to 12 cycles. In TCRdb, the 5' RACE reads were re-called with MiXCR into one record per CDR3 protein. The table lists 700,000 or so distinct CDR3 sequences, roughly two fifths of them singletons. The data belong to a study of blood T cells in healthy people across ages. Findings and caveats of the study: It was the long-lived donors that had more naive CD4+ cells and higher diversity than aged donors. Diversity of TCR beta per million T cells declined in a roughly linear way with age.

Each donor's blood draw was around 9.1 milliliters of peripheral blood. The germline CDR1 and CDR2 sequences are SGHRS and YFSETQ. With 0 bases removed from V and 8 bases from J, the gap between germline ends came to 14 bases. CDR3 size: 15 residues. The clonotype originates from an elderly man in good health. The chain has TRBV5-1 and TRBJ1-4; D remains unclear. The sample consisted of blood. The CDR3 region has the DNA TGCGCCAGCAGCTTGGACGCGCCGGGATTGGAAAAACTGTTTTTT. It translates to CASSLDAPGLEKLFF.